Described below is a single T cell receptor (beta chain) sequence and its context. Its antigen is unknown. One base away there is no much larger clone; base qualities are not given. The cohort comprised several hundred healthy bone marrow donors. Cohort members were all nominally healthy when sampled, although unrecorded immune exposures were likely present. The donor tested CMV seropositive, placing the donor among the 289 seropositive members of the cohort. Each donor provided a peripheral blood sample, and peripheral blood mononuclear cells were used for TCR beta sequencing. The Qiagen DNeasy Blood Extraction Kit was used to extract genomic DNA from the blood cell samples. The record originates from a study of cytomegalovirus exposure and HLA in healthy donors (dated by TCRdb to about 2017). With respect to the entire study: According to an earlier analysis of around 600 of the donors, about 179 million T cells yielded 95 million to 140 million unique TCR beta sequences and more than 250 Gb of sequence data. An early release covering roughly 640 HLA-typed donors comprised 250 to 350 gigabases of sequencing data and roughly 85 million unique TCR sequences. To predict cytomegalovirus infection status, the study brought together high-throughput TCR immunosequencing, statistical association of individual TCRs with disease status, and machine learning. Class I and class II HLA loci were covered by the typing at four-digit resolution. Of the approximately 400 genotyped donors, about 84% fell in the genetic ancestry cluster associated with self-reported Caucasian donors. The later analysis used no new phenotypic data to find candidate immune exposures, relying instead on TCR beta sequences and their occurrence across donors. Typing coverage varied by locus: 629-630 donors for A, B, C, DRB1 and DQB1; roughly 510 for DQA1; over 600 for DPA1; approximately 490 for DPB1. Across some 400 genotyped donors of the cohort, an average of about 240,000 unique TCR beta nucleotide sequences per donor were sequenced, and roughly 17% of those sequences were non-productive. The aim of the study was to test whether cataloging public T cell receptors could identify signatures of past pathogen exposure. The T cell repertoires of 670 or so subjects were profiled by immunosequencing and related to cytomegalovirus serostatus. Every repertoire in the discovery cohort had been generated on one and the same sequencing platform. A later genetic analysis used genome-wide SNP genotypes for about 65% of the roughly 670 donors, treating that subset as a discovery cohort. An earlier analysis of about 600 of the donors used high-throughput TCR beta sequencing to judge whether each TCR beta V gene segment behaved as functional or pseudogenic. About 5 DR-DQ haplotypes were handled as single units for association and clustering, since linkage in the cohort was strong. In a later analysis, previously published TCR beta repertoires from 666 donors were re-analyzed and high-resolution HLA genotyping was added so that TCR occurrence patterns could be studied. Donor age, sex, ethnicity and CMV serostatus were compiled alongside the repertoire data. In addition to the first cohort of 500 to 850 subjects, a separate validation cohort of 120 different subjects was used. Overall study results and their limits: V-gene and J-gene trimming of TCR beta chains was associated with a missense DCLRE1C variant in a later genetic analysis, and the association was replicated in an independent cohort. Cytomegalovirus status was reported to be diagnosed by the classifier with high specificity and sensitivity in both the original and validation cohorts. In a later analysis, HLA-associated TCR beta chains showed more clonal expansion and lower generation probabilities than non-associated chains that were equally common. A further reported finding was that TCR beta sequences accurately predicted the HLA-A and HLA-B alleles for most subjects in the first cohort. Only TCR beta chains were sequenced in this cohort, and the absence of alpha or paired-chain data limited detectable features. In an earlier analysis of 587 of the donors, most TCR beta V segments appeared in productive rearrangements about 87% or about 30% of the time, broadly matching IMGT annotations. A later analysis found that TCR association rates varied across HLA loci, with DRB1 alleles showing the most associated TCRs and HLA-C alleles the fewest. Correlated functional status among segregating V segments might reflect linkage disequilibrium, but an unknown experimental factor could not be ruled out. A few of the identified cytomegalovirus-associated TCR beta chains were confirmed in vitro to be specific for cytomegalovirus antigens. Most TCR sequences were observed very rarely across donors, whereas some public TCRs were present in many individuals. Over 15 rarely observed V segments, including chromosome 9 orphons, were excluded from the earlier analysis of approximately 500 of the donors because counts were too low. A total of 150 to 200 TCR beta chains were listed by the study as associated with cytomegalovirus. A later analysis associated 15,000 or so TCR beta sequences with specific HLA alleles at a false discovery rate of 0.05. According to the authors, the approach could potentially be generalized to other disease states and immunological phenotypes. The only immune exposure information available for the cohort was CMV serostatus. Because some donors lacked HLA typing at each locus, the association tests relied only on the typed subset. Most CMV-associated TCR beta chains appeared to be HLA-restricted in a later analysis, and the HLA associations seemed to be driven largely by CMV exposure. The 87-base-pair reads could not distinguish some IMGT-functional V segments, including TRBV6-2 and TRBV6-3, so those segments were excluded. A later genetic analysis reported fewer N-insertions in productive TCRs among donors in an Asian-associated ancestry cluster than the roughly 640-donor mean. A later analysis reported that several top co-occurrence clusters appeared linked to parvovirus B19, influenza, CMV and Epstein-Barr virus. A group of highly shared sequence variants was considered likely to be a technical artifact of the sequencing pipeline. When HLA alleles, especially DR and DQ, strongly co-occurred, TCR associations were difficult to assign to individual alleles. Sequencing depth was assumed to be roughly uniform across donors in the presence/absence analyses, though that assumption may not hold.

The CDR1 and CDR2 encoded by the germline V gene are MGHDK and SYGVNS. V is reduced by 7 bases and J by 5 bases, leaving a spacing of 8 bases between them. Its CDR3 holds 11 amino acids, cysteine through phenylalanine. Left in the record is the CDR3 DNA by itself, 33 bases read in frame from the first base. The receptor library was made with the immunoSEQ multiplex PCR assay. For the multiplex PCR, a mixture combining 60 forward primers for TCR Vbeta segments and 13 reverse primers for TCR Jbeta segments was used. A multiplex PCR assay on genomic DNA amplified the CDR3 region of rearranged TCR beta genes. The Illumina HiSeq System was used to sequence the amplified TCR beta libraries as 87-base-pair reads. As for the authors' bioinformatics: A later analysis counted some 80 million unique TCR beta chains across the 550 to 800 repertoires, and 10 million to 11 million of these chains were shared by at least two donors. A nearest-neighbor algorithm error-corrected the raw reads and collapsed the reads into unique sequences, merging closely related sequences to remove PCR and sequencing errors. Alignment of CDR3 sequences to IMGT reference sequences was used to assign V, D and J gene segments. For a sequence to be retained, a match of at least six nucleotides was required to both a V gene segment and a J gene segment. A rearrangement was called productive if the CDR3 had no stop codons and remained in frame with V and J, and every other rearrangement was called non-productive. Following IMGT convention, CDR3 was defined as the stretch from the second conserved V-encoded cysteine up to the conserved J-encoded phenylalanine. In an earlier analysis of 500 to 650 of the donors, sequences lacking an unambiguous match to a single V gene segment were excluded. In an earlier analysis of several hundred of the donors, V segments were called functional above 56.7% productive rearrangements and were called segregating when the between-donor standard deviation exceeded 5%. A statistical classification framework was built for diagnosing cytomegalovirus status from the catalog of TCR beta chain sequences. V and J gene assignment, in a later analysis, came from comparing TCR nucleotide sequences with IMGT/GENE-DB human TR gene sequences. Using the TCRdist pipeline, a later analysis assigned CDR3 sequences along with most-parsimonious VDJ recombination scenarios. A later analysis defined each TCR beta chain by its CDR3 amino acid sequence plus V-gene family, and excluded reads lacking a unique V-gene family. To address suspected cross-contamination and a sequencing artifact, a later analysis removed over 500 highly shared, low-generation-probability nucleotide sequences. In a later analysis, a clonal expansion index was calculated for each public chain from normalized within-repertoire ranks of inferred template counts. In a later analysis, generation probabilities were computed with a VDJ recombination model fitted to out-of-frame rearrangements, and the resulting probabilities were checked against IGoR. A later analysis scored TCR-TCR, TCR-HLA and TCR-CMV co-occurrence with hypergeometric tests, applying a repertoire-size bias correction to TCR pairs. To estimate false discovery rates, a later analysis permuted the HLA or CMV assignments 20 times. In a later analysis, co-occurring TCRs were grouped with DBSCAN, and TCRdist sequence similarity was added when clustering was performed within HLA-allele-positive subsets. Co-occurrence clustering excluded repertoires with fewer than 30,000 or more than 120,000 public chains, plus five with anomalous nucleotide sharing. TCRdb provides this immuneACCESS table in a form limited to in-frame rearrangements. Some clones are lacking; in checked studies, under half of them reflect an unresolved V gene, and why the rest are absent is not known. That table gives V, J and clone size, and the DNA gave D and trimming. The sample contains fewer than 150,000 clones, about 86% of them found a single time. Roughly 4% of the sample lies in the top ten.

The chain is made from TRBV25-1 and TRBJ2-5; TRBD2 might be the D gene, on 5 matching bases. The material sequenced was PBMCs. The TCR comes from a man aged 35-49 years in good health and CMV-seropositive. The DNA is TGTGCCAGCACCGGCGGGGAGACCCAGTACTTC. It is translated as CASTGGETQYF.